Described below is a single T cell receptor beta chain sequence and its context. The data were obtained in a study of blood T cell repertoires in COVID-19. Trimming took 4 bases from V and 2 from J; bases not matched to a gene: 6. Germline V lookup: CDR1 WNHNN, CDR2 SYGVQD (reference sequence). The CDR3 length is 15 residues. Profiling relied on immunoSEQ multiplex PCR, and the TCRdb table lists in-frame clones only, not all of them. The sample carries approximately 210,000 clones, roughly 87% recorded once. The receptor was derived from a man in his forties with active or convalescent COVID-19. Sequences were obtained from peripheral blood. V gene TRBV10-1 combines with J gene TRBJ2-3; TRBD1 agrees at 7 bases. The CDR3 nucleotides are TGCGCCAGCAGTGGTTCGGGACAGTTCACAGATACGCAGTATTTT. It specifies CASSGSGQFTDTQYF.